Presented here are 27 T cell receptor beta chains from one specimen sequenced in a study of sequential checkpoint blockade in melanoma. Assay: immunoSEQ multiplex PCR; the TCRdb copy retains only in-frame clones and omits some. The profile shows 37,000 or so clones, more than 25% of them singletons. Documented treatment: randomized to nivolumab then ipilimumab (arm A) or the reverse (arm B). Specimen: tumor tissue (inferred from file names), collected from a patient given nivolumab and ipilimumab in sequence. The receptors here all came from a human donor with melanoma.

V is TRBV5-1 and J is TRBJ2-5; D may be TRBD1 (6 bases). Per the germline V gene, CDR1 is SGHRS and CDR2 is YFSETQ. This CDR3 comprises 16 residues. V was cut by 0 bases and J by 5 bases, with 17 bases left in between. The CDR3 spells CASSLGTESFFETQYF. The CDR3 DNA is TGCGCCAGCAGCTTGGGGACAGAATCCTTCTTTGAGACCCAGTACTTC.

This clone was seen a handful of times. The chain recombines TRBV11-3 with TRBJ1-5, with 9 bases aligning to TRBD1. The CDR3 has 16 residues. Germline CDR1 reads SGHNT; CDR2 reads YENEEA. The trim removed 1 base at V and 6 bases at J, leaving 7 bases unmatched. The CDR3 bases are TGTGCCAGCAGCTTAGTCTGGACAGGGGTAGGTCAGCCCCAGCATTTT. It codes for CASSLVWTGVGQPQHF.

The J gene is TRBJ2-3, the V gene TRBV16, with D uncertain. The germline V and J ends were trimmed by 0 bases and 1 base, with 11 bases remaining between them. Germline V gene sequence: CDR1 KGHSY, CDR2 FQNENV. The CDR3 extends over 16 amino acids. Here the CDR3 DNA reads TGTGCCAGCAGCCAATCAATGGCAGGAGGCACAGATACGCAGTATTTT. It encodes CASSQSMAGGTDTQYF.

The CDR3 loop is CASSLDAVSTDTQYF. The CDR3 DNA reads as TGCGCCAGCAGCTTGGACGCGGTCAGCACAGATACGCAGTATTTT. The chain is built from TRBV5-1 and TRBJ2-3; unclear D gene. The CDR3 is 15 residues long. Trimming took 0 bases from V and 0 from J, leaving 8 bases between them. CDR1 and CDR2 from the germline V gene are SGHRS and YFSETQ. Based on the CDR3 plus reference TRBV5-1 and TRBJ2-3, the full variable domain is KAGVTQTPRYLIKTRGQQVTLSCSPISGHRSVSWYQQTPGQGLQFLFEYFSETQRNKGNFPGRFSGRQFSNSRSEMNVSTLELGDSALYLCASSLDAVSTDTQYFGPGTRLTVL.

V and J are TRBV18 and TRBJ2-3, with TRBD2 matching over 11 bases. CDR3 length: 15 amino acids. The J segment lost 2 bases and the V segment lost 5 bases, leaving 3 bases of the junction unmatched. From germline, CDR1 is KGHSH and CDR2 LQKENI. Here the CDR3 DNA reads TGTGCCAGCTCAAAGGGACTAGCGGACACAGATACGCAGTATTTT. Its protein is CASSKGLADTDTQYF.

This clone has a handful of counts. The chain carries TRBV6-8 and TRBJ1-1; TRBD1 agrees at 7 bases. This CDR3 contains 14 residues. Germline CDR1 and CDR2: MNHGY and SAAAGT. With 7 bases clipped from V and 4 bases from J, the junction kept 9 bases outside the gene matches. CDR3 sequence (DNA): TGTGCCAGCATCGCAGGGGGAGGGAGCACTGAAGCTTTCTTT. Its protein is CASIAGGGSTEAFF.

This clone was seen a handful of times. The rearrangement uses TRBV15 and TRBJ2-5; tentatively, D is TRBD1 or TRBD2 (7 bases each). V gave up 4 bases and J gave up 2 bases, with 23 bases separating them. The CDR3 sequence is 18 residues long. Germline V CDR1 and CDR2: LNHNV, YYDKDF (reference sequence). The CDR3 region is CATSIQGRGLWGQETQYF. In DNA form, the CDR3 reads TGTGCCACCAGCATACAGGGGAGGGGACTTTGGGGGCAAGAGACCCAGTACTTC.

The rearrangement joins TRBV1 to TRBJ1-3; the table's D call of TRBD1 was not tested on the DNA. TRBV1 is a pseudogene segment. The CDR3 consists of 15 residues. The CDR3: CASSPGHGSGNTIYF. CDR3 DNA sequence: TGCGCCAGCAGCCCGGGACACGGCTCTGGAAACACCATATATTTT.

This clone has a handful of counts. The V and J genes are TRBV7-6 and TRBJ2-6; the match to TRBD1 covers 9 bases. This CDR3 comprises 18 residues. Germline CDR1 SGHVS, CDR2 FNYEAQ. V shed 4 bases and J 0 bases; nucleotides not matched to a gene: 7. The CDR3 loop reads CASSSRQGEFSGANVLTF. CDR3 in DNA: TGTGCCAGCAGCTCAAGACAGGGGGAGTTCTCTGGGGCCAACGTCCTGACTTTC.

This chain joins TRBV19 and TRBJ1-2, with D possibly matching TRBD1 (5 bases). This CDR3 is built from 13 residues. Germline-derived CDR1 and CDR2 are LNHDA and SQIVND (reference sequence). Trimming took off 5 bases at V and 4 bases at J, with 11 bases between the two ends. This CDR3 reads CASSSREGYGYTF. The CDR3 DNA reads as TGTGCCAGTAGTTCCAGGGAAGGCTATGGCTACACCTTC.

At least ten counts were recorded for this clone. Other DNA sequences in the sample encode the same CDR3. This chain uses TRBV6-8 with TRBJ1-5; D not resolved. In germline, CDR1 is MNHGY, CDR2 SAAAGT. With 2 bases removed from V and 3 bases from J, the gap between germline ends came to 5 bases. The CDR3 loop spans 13 amino acids. Written as DNA, the CDR3 is TGTGCCAGCAGTTACGGCAACAATCAGCCCCAGCATTTT. This gives the protein CASSYGNNQPQHF.

This clone was detected only a few times. The J gene is TRBJ1-6, the V gene TRBV30; D remains unclear. CDR3 length equals 15 residues. V lost 3 bases and J lost 7, with 16 bases in between. The germline V gene has CDR1 GTSNPN and CDR2 SVGIG (reference sequence). The DNA for the CDR3 is TGTGCCTGGAGAACCAAAATTTCAGCCAATTCACCCCTCCACTTT. Its translation: CAWRTKISANSPLHF.

J is TRBJ2-7 and V is TRBV11-3, with D uncertain. The CDR3 consists of 14 residues. Trimming removed 4 bases from V and 3 bases from J, with 13 bases in between. Germline V gene data show CDR1 as SGHNT and CDR2 as YENEEA. This CDR3 reads CASSSTLVSYEQYF. CDR3 DNA: TGTGCCAGCAGCTCGACTCTCGTTAGCTACGAGCAGTACTTC.

This clone has more than one count but fewer than ten. CDR3 DNA sequence: TGTGCCAGCAGCCCGCCCTTTGGGACAACGCTTGGAAACACCATATATTTT. Translating it yields CASSPPFGTTLGNTIYF. This chain connects TRBV6-8 to TRBJ1-3; TRBD1 might be the D (6 bases). In germline, CDR1 is MNHGY, CDR2 SAAAGT. Trimming stripped 6 bases from V and 3 bases from J, with 21 bases between. The CDR3 sequence is 17 residues long.

In its sample, this clone was seen a few times. The V and J genes are TRBV19 and TRBJ1-6, with a possible D match to TRBD1 (5 bases). The germline CDR1 and CDR2 sequences are LNHDA and SQIVND (reference sequence). V was cut by 3 bases and J by 10 bases, with 16 bases left in between. The CDR3 consists of 15 residues. CDR3 protein: CASSIGGFSNSPLHF. For the CDR3, the DNA is TGTGCCAGTAGTATTGGGGGGTTCAGCAACTCACCCCTCCACTTT.

The chain has TRBV6-8 and TRBJ2-1; 8 positions match TRBD2. Trimming cost V 5 bases and J 7 bases; bases outside gene matches: 13. Looked up from germline, CDR1 is MNHGY and CDR2 is SAAAGT. The length of the CDR3 is 16 residues. The chain's CDR3 is CASSQVGGAFLNEQFF. CDR3 nucleotide sequence: TGTGCCAGCAGTCAAGTCGGGGGGGCCTTTCTAAATGAGCAGTTCTTC.

This clone was observed a handful of times. The chain has TRBV29-1 and TRBJ1-3, with D unclear. Per germline, CDR1 SQVTM and CDR2 ANQGSEA. This CDR3 contains 14 residues. Trimming left V 0 bases short and J 0 bases short, with 6 bases between. Here the CDR3 reads CSVEDPHSGNTIYF. CDR3 bases: TGCAGCGTTGAAGATCCCCACTCTGGAAACACCATATATTTT.

V gene TRBV6-8 combines with J gene TRBJ1-1; the D is unclear. The V gene lost 7 bases and the J gene lost 3 bases, with 15 bases spanning the gap. Germline CDR1 and CDR2: MNHGY and SAAAGT. The CDR3 has 14 residues. The CDR3 is CASTFKGGYTEAFF. The CDR3 nucleotides read TGTGCCAGCACCTTTAAGGGAGGGTACACTGAAGCTTTCTTT.

V is TRBV10-2 and J is TRBJ1-4; no clear D gene. V was trimmed by 3 bases and J by 4 bases, leaving 9 bases between them. CDR1 is WSHSY, CDR2 SAAADI, per germline. The CDR3 is 14 amino acids. CDR3 DNA: TGCGCCAGCAGTGATCCTGGCCATAATGAAAAACTGTTTTTT. Encoded protein: CASSDPGHNEKLFF.

This clone came up a few times. The rearrangement joins TRBV6-8 to TRBJ2-3, with D possibly being TRBD2 (6 bases). The CDR3 totals 13 residues. The ends were cut back, 10 bases at V and 5 bases at J, with 16 bases in the middle. Germline CDR1 MNHGY, CDR2 SAAAGT. The CDR3 loop reads CAISAGPGDTQYF. The CDR3 coding sequence is TGTGCCATCAGCGCGGGACCCGGAGATACGCAGTATTTT.

The rearrangement links TRBV4-1 to TRBJ1-6; the match to TRBD1 covers 10 bases. This CDR3 has 15 amino acids. Germline-derived CDR1 and CDR2 are MGHRA and YSYEKL. The ends lost 3 bases at V and 7 bases at J; junction bases unmatched: 3. The CDR3: CASSQLTGGNSPLHF. CDR3 in DNA: TGCGCCAGCAGCCAGTTGACAGGGGGCAATTCACCCCTCCACTTT.

This clone has only a few counts. The rearrangement uses TRBV19 and TRBJ2-1; D not resolved. Trimming shortened V by 5 bases and J by 3 bases, and 8 bases separated the two germline ends. This CDR3 spans 13 amino acids. The germline V gene encodes CDR1 LNHDA and CDR2 SQIVND (reference sequence). CDR3 DNA: TGTGCCAGTAGTGACCCGTACTACAATGAGCAGTTCTTC. Translating gives CASSDPYYNEQFF.

The genes are TRBV6-8 and TRBJ2-7; 12 bases agree with TRBD2. J gave up 4 bases and V 4 bases, and 2 bases lay outside the gene matches. Germline V lookup: CDR1 MNHGY, CDR2 SAAAGT. The CDR3 has 14 residues. CDR3 DNA: TGTGCCAGCAGTTCTAGCGGGAGGGGGTACGAGCAGTACTTC. Encoded protein: CASSSSGRGYEQYF.

This chain joins TRBV19 and TRBJ2-5; possibly TRBD1 or TRBD2 for D (5 bases each). Germline V gene lookup returns CDR1 LNHDA and CDR2 SQIVND (reference sequence). This CDR3 has 15 residues. The V gene lost 5 bases and the J gene lost 1 base, with 14 bases spanning the gap. CDR3 coding DNA: TGTGCCAGTAGTCCTCCGGGACCGATCCAAGAGACCCAGTACTTC. Protein sequence: CASSPPGPIQETQYF. The complete variable domain, with remaining parts taken from reference TRBV19 and TRBJ2-5, reads DGGITQSPKYLFRKEGQNVTLSCEQNLNHDAMYWYRQDPGQGLRLIYYSQIVNDFQKGDIAEGYSVSREKKESFPLTVTSAQKNPTAFYLCASSPPGPIQETQYFGPGTRLLVL.

The rearrangement joins TRBV12-5 to TRBJ1-1; D remains ambiguous. Germline CDR1 and CDR2: LGHNT and FRNRAP. CDR3 length: 11 amino acids. CDR3 sequence: CASGVNTEAFF. CDR3 bases: TGTGCCAGCGGGGTAAACACTGAAGCTTTCTTT.

DNA of the CDR3: TGCGCCAGCAGCTCGCCGGGACTTCGGGGCGAGCAGTACTTC. The encoded protein is CASSSPGLRGEQYF. The chain is built from TRBV5-1 and TRBJ2-7; D is perhaps TRBD2 (6 bases). This CDR3 is built from 14 residues. CDR1 and CDR2 from the germline V gene are SGHRS and YFSETQ. Trimming pared 3 bases from V and 6 bases from J, leaving 16 bases between.

This clone was counted only a few times. The chain joins TRBV29-1 to TRBJ2-7; 9 bases line up with TRBD2. The junction had 5 bases not matched to a gene; V was cut back by 5 bases and J by 3 bases. CDR1 is SQVTM and CDR2 is ANQGSEA in the germline V gene. The CDR3 totals 13 residues. The CDR3 DNA is TGCAGCGTTCGCGGCGGGGGGGACTACGAGCAGTACTTC. Translated: CSVRGGGDYEQYF.